This T cell receptor beta chain was found in a study of vaccination and CD4 T cells after COVID-19. Study-level information: Overlapping peptides of the spike proteins of SARS-CoV-2, HCoV-NL63, HCoV-OC43 and HCoV-229E were used for cell stimulation.

This CDR3 is 14 amino acids long. Germline-derived CDR1 and CDR2 are DFQATT and SNEGSKA (reference sequence). V shed 5 bases and J shed 6 bases, with 16 bases lying between them. Sequenced with the Oncomine TCR Beta short-read assay was DNA taken from cultured CD4+ T cells. TCRdb recomputed calls from the PCR reads with MiXCR, one row per CDR3 protein. The table records about 13,000 distinct CDR3 sequences, 35% to 55% of them present only once. This clonotype came up a few times. Its antigen is unidentified. Documented treatment: roughly 10-day PBMC culture with coronavirus spike peptide pools or control peptides (ViraFEST assay). Once peptide pools had expanded antigen-specific T cells, ViraFEST sequenced TCRs. Positive PCR results dated from March to December 2020, before the US Alpha, Beta and Delta variants.

This receptor was taken from a human donor who had recovered from COVID-19. The rearrangement links TRBV20-1 to TRBJ1-4; maybe TRBD1 (6 bases). Input material: CD4+ T cells from blood, cultured in vitro. The chain's CDR3 is CSARLGGLDEKLFF. Written as DNA, the CDR3 is TGCAGTGCTCGGCTAGGGGGTTTGGATGAAAAACTGTTTTTT.